This T cell receptor (beta chain) was documented in a study of shared clonotypes between healthy human individuals. General observations from the study: With few donors, the genetic and exposure-history diversity represented was limited.

Concerning this clone: Its cognate antigen is unknown.

Template for every sorted-subset replicate PCR totaled about 0.2 ug DNA, about 30,000 T cell genomes. Assay: immunoSEQ multiplex PCR; the TCRdb copy retains only in-frame clones and omits some. The sample gives roughly 500,000 clones, approximately 95% of which show up once; less than 0.06% is in the top ten. CDR3 length equals 16 residues. Germline loops: CDR1 MNHEY, CDR2 SMNVEV (reference sequence). V trimming: 6 bases; J trimming: 6 bases; junction bases outside the gene matches: 13. The sequence was collected from a woman aged 25 to 39 in good health. J is TRBJ2-7 and V is TRBV27, with 11 bases lining up with TRBD2. The source material was naive CD4+ T cells sorted from blood. The subset was: CD45RA+ positively selected. The CDR3 nucleotides are TGTGCCAGCAGAAAGGAGTCGGGACTAGCGGCCTCCGAGCAGTACTTC. Its protein product is CASRKESGLAASEQYF.